One sample yielded the 10 T cell receptor beta chains listed below, sequenced in a study of T cells after yellow fever vaccination. TCRdb redid the calling of the 5' RACE reads with MiXCR, one entry per CDR3 protein. The repertoire has 110,000 to 150,000 distinct CDR3 sequences, 6.6% of them found once; the top ten carry 0.55% to 0.7%. The specimen was CD4+ T cells sorted from PBMCs, collected 10 days after the yellow fever booster vaccination. Source of these receptors: a man under 40 who received the YFV17D yellow fever vaccine.

This clonotype was picked up many times. V and J are TRBV5-1 and TRBJ2-7, with 7 nucleotides matching TRBD1. The V segment lost 4 bases and the J segment 5 bases; nucleotides outside the gene matches: 12. Germline V lookup: CDR1 SGHRS, CDR2 YFSETQ. The CDR3 is 15 residues long. The CDR3 DNA is TGCGCCAGCAGCGTGGCCTGGGACAGCTCAAACGAGCAGTACTTC. Its translation is CASSVAWDSSNEQYF.

Only a few counts were recorded for this clonotype. The chain has TRBV12-3 or TRBV12-4 and TRBJ1-1, with no clear D. The ends were cut back, 4 bases at V and 0 bases at J, with 9 bases in the middle. The CDR3 spans 14 residues. The CDR3 here is CASSSPRVNTEAFF. As DNA, the CDR3 is TGTGCCAGCAGTTCCCCAAGGGTGAACACTGAAGCTTTCTTT.

This clonotype was counted between two and nine times. The chain joins TRBV12-3 or TRBV12-4 to TRBJ2-1; 9 bases match TRBD2. The CDR3 is 16 residues long. Trimming removed 8 bases from V and 0 bases from J; junction bases left unmatched: 8. In nucleotides, the CDR3 is TGTGCCAGCGGCCACCATAGCGGGAGCTCCTACAATGAGCAGTTCTTC. Residues: CASGHHSGSSYNEQFF.

This clonotype was observed many times. The chain combines TRBV12-3 or TRBV12-4 with TRBJ2-4, with D maybe TRBD2 (5 bases). Trimming removed 6 bases at V and 3 bases at J, with 6 bases between. There are 12 residues in the CDR3. The CDR3, as DNA: TGTGCCAGCAGGGGAGACAAAAACATTCAGTACTTC. Its protein product is CASRGDKNIQYF.

This clonotype was observed at least ten times. The rearrangement links TRBV20-1 to TRBJ2-7, with TRBD2 identical over 9 bases. This CDR3 is built from 16 residues. Germline-derived CDR1 and CDR2 are DFQATT and SNEGSKA (reference sequence). J gave up 4 bases and V 3 bases, and 13 bases lay outside the gene matches. The CDR3 DNA sequence: TGCAGTGCTAGCGACGGGGAGGCGGGAGGGCCATACGAGCAGTACTTC. It encodes CSASDGEAGGPYEQYF.

As concerns this clonotype: A read error may explain this, as a much larger clone is one base away. The chain employs TRBV6-5 and TRBJ2-1, with TRBD2 matching 9 bases. V lost 4 bases, J lost 2 bases, and 3 bases stayed unmatched. Germline CDR1 MNHEY, CDR2 SVGAGI. The CDR3 contains 15 residues. CDR3 protein: CASSSTSGPYNEQFF. CDR3 DNA: TGTGCCAGCAGTTCCACTAGCGGGCCCTACAATGAGCAGTTCTTC.

This clonotype was detected ten times or more. V is TRBV7-9 and J is TRBJ2-5, with 7 positions matching TRBD2. This CDR3 is 15 amino acids long. CDR1 and CDR2 from the germline V gene are SEHNR and FQNEAQ (reference sequence). Trimming took 5 bases from V and 2 from J; bases not matched to a gene: 8. The CDR3 is CASSKGDYLQETQYF. In nucleotides, the CDR3 is TGTGCCAGCAGCAAAGGGGACTATCTACAAGAGACCCAGTACTTC.

This clonotype was recorded at least ten times. The chain joins TRBV20-1 to TRBJ2-3; D possibly corresponds to TRBD2 (7 bases). The V gene lost 3 bases and the J gene lost 0 bases, with 13 bases spanning the gap. This CDR3 spans 15 amino acids. Looked up from germline, CDR1 is DFQATT and CDR2 is SNEGSKA (reference sequence). DNA for the CDR3: TGCAGTGCTAGGGGTGGGGGGGCTAGCACAGATACGCAGTATTTT. Amino acids: CSARGGGASTDTQYF.

Many counts were recorded for this clonotype. V usage is TRBV12-3 or TRBV12-4 and J usage is TRBJ1-4, with D possibly being TRBD1 (5 bases). The CDR3 length is 15 residues. V was trimmed by 5 bases and J by 7 bases, leaving 17 bases between them. The CDR3 bases are TGTGCCAGCAGTATCAGGAAACCCGGGGGTGAAAAACTGTTTTTT. Protein product: CASSIRKPGGEKLFF.

This clonotype has at least ten counts. This chain uses TRBV7-2 with TRBJ2-3; 7 bases map to TRBD2. Germline V lookup: CDR1 SGHTA, CDR2 FQGNSA. The J segment lost 2 bases and the V segment lost 5 bases, leaving 4 bases of the junction unmatched. The CDR3 length is 14 residues. CDR3 region: CASSLLANTDTQYF. The CDR3 bases are TGTGCCAGCAGCCTACTAGCGAACACAGATACGCAGTATTTT.